The present T cell receptor beta chain was sequenced within a study of T-cell reconstitution after alpha-beta-depleted transplantation in children. Study-level points and caveats: The high TCRbeta diversity at day 60 in some patients came from surviving recipient T cells and thymic progenitors. Expanded graft clones numbering several hundred reportedly gave rise to alpha-beta T cells about two months after transplant. Counts and diversity of T cells one year after transplant came mostly from newly produced T cells.

This clonotype was seen at least ten times. The antigen is not known. Preparing the TCRbeta library involved the use of unique molecular identifiers. MiXCR, run by TCRdb on the PCR reads, gives a single entry per CDR3 protein. The sample consists of about 440,000 distinct CDR3 sequences, around two fifths of them appearing once. This CDR3 spans 12 amino acids. V lost 6 bases to trimming and J lost 7 bases, with 12 bases between them. The rearrangement joins TRBV12-3 or TRBV12-4 to TRBJ2-5; tentatively, D is TRBD2 (5 bases). The TCR originated in a girl aged 2-10 years with aplastic anemia, due to receive a stem cell transplant. The sequences come from PBMCs, collected before TCRalphabeta/CD19-depleted stem cell transplant. The CDR3 DNA follows: TGTGCCAGCAGCCGCGTTCGGGGGACCCAGTACTTC. Encoded protein: CASSRVRGTQYF.